This T cell receptor beta chain was captured in a study of blood T cell repertoires in COVID-19. The length of the CDR3 is 12 residues. Trimming removed 3 bases from V and 12 bases from J, with 11 bases in between. Authors' methods: By means of reference gene primer amplification, nucleated cell counts were estimated. Data came from immunoSEQ multiplex PCR; TCRdb stores just in-frame clones and leaves some out. V, J and clone size are those of that table, while D and trimming were read from the DNA. The table lists about 140,000 clones, around nine tenths of them singletons. This clonotype originated in a man between 60 and 75 years old with active or convalescent COVID-19. The chain recombines TRBV12-3 or TRBV12-4 with TRBJ1-4, with a weak D call TRBD1 (6 bases). Material for sequencing was peripheral blood. The CDR3: CASSFGQGQLFF. The CDR3 coding sequence is TGTGCCAGCAGTTTCGGTCAGGGGCAACTGTTTTTT.